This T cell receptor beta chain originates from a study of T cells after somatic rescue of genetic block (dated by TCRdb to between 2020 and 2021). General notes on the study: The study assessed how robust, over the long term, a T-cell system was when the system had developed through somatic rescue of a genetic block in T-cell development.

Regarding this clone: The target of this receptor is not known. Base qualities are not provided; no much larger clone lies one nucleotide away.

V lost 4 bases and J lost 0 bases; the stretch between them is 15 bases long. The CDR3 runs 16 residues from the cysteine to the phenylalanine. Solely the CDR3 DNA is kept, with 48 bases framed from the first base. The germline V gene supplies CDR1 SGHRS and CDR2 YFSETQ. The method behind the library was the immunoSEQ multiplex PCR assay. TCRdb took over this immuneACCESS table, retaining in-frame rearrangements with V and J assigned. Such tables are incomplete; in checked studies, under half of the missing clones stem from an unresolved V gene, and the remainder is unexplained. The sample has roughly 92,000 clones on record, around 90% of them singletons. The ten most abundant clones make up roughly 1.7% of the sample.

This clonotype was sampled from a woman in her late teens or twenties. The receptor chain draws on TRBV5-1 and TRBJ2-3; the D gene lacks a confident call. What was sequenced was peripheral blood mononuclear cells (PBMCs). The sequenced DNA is TGCGCCAGCAGCCCTCCCCGCTTAATTAGCACAGATACGCAGTATTTT. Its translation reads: CASSPPRLISTDTQYF.